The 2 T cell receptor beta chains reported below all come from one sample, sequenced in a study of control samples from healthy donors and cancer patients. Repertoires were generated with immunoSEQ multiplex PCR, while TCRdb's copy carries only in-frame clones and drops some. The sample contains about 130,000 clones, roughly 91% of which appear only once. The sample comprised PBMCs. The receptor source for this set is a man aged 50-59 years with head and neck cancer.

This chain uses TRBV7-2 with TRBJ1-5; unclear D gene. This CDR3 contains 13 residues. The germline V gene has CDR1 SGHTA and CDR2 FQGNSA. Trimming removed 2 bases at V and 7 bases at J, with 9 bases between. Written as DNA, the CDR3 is TGTGCCAGCAGCTTAAGCATAGGACAGCCCCAGCATTTT. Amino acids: CASSLSIGQPQHF.

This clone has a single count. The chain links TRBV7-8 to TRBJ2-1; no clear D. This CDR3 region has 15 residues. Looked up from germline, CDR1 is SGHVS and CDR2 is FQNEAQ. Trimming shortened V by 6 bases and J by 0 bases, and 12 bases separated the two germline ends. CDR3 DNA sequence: TGTGCCAGCAGTTTCTCGACACGCTCCTACAATGAGCAGTTCTTC. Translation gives CASSFSTRSYNEQFF.